The next 4 T cell receptor beta chains were all read from a single sample in a study of OX40 agonist ivuxolimab in advanced cancers. Sequencing was performed with immunoSEQ multiplex PCR; in TCRdb, only in-frame clones are kept and a portion is missing. The table lists 25,000 or so clones, 88% of them singletons. Sequencing was performed on CD4+ or CD8+ T cells sorted from blood, taken in a trial of the OX40 agonist ivuxolimab. The receptors stem from an adult with an advanced solid tumor such as melanoma, head and neck, liver or kidney cancer.

This clone appeared a few times. The J gene is TRBJ2-7, the V gene TRBV10-3; 8 bases are a match to TRBD1. The germline gives CDR1 ENHRY, CDR2 SYGVKD. J lost 2 bases, V lost 3 bases, and 15 bases had no gene match. The CDR3 totals 18 residues. DNA of the CDR3: TGTGCCATCAGTGATGGACAGGGTCGCGGCAGGCGGACCTACGAGCAGTACTTC. It yields the protein CAISDGQGRGRRTYEQYF.

This clone has just one count. The chain uses TRBV30 and TRBJ1-2; 9 bases agree with TRBD1. The V gene's germline CDR1 is GTSNPN and CDR2 SVGIG (reference sequence). The V and J ends lost 1 base and 4 bases, in that order; junction bases with no gene match: 4. This CDR3 has 14 residues. CDR3 in amino acids: CAWSDRGRSYGYTF. As DNA, the CDR3 is TGTGCCTGGAGTGACAGGGGGCGAAGCTATGGCTACACCTTC.

The V call is TRBV19, the J call TRBJ2-7, with 9 bases that match TRBD1. There are 16 residues in the CDR3. V dropped 5 bases and J dropped 3; count of bases not matched to a gene: 11. The germline V gene has CDR1 LNHDA and CDR2 SQIVND (reference sequence). DNA of the CDR3: TGTGCCAGTAGTCCCCGTGGACAGGGGAGATTCTACGAGCAGTACTTC. Its translation: CASSPRGQGRFYEQYF.

The rearrangement links TRBV19 to TRBJ2-3, with D possibly TRBD1 on 6 matching bases. The germline gives CDR1 LNHDA, CDR2 SQIVND (reference sequence). The CDR3 totals 17 residues. V lost 5 bases to trimming and J lost 4 bases, with 22 bases between them. CDR3 sequence (DNA): TGTGCCAGTAGTGGTATCCAAGGACAGCTAGGGGCAGATACGCAGTATTTT. This gives the protein CASSGIQGQLGADTQYF. The full variable domain, rest sourced from reference TRBV19 and TRBJ2-3, is DGGITQSPKYLFRKEGQNVTLSCEQNLNHDAMYWYRQDPGQGLRLIYYSQIVNDFQKGDIAEGYSVSREKKESFPLTVTSAQKNPTAFYLCASSGIQGQLGADTQYFGPGTRLTVL.